This T cell receptor (beta chain) was identified in a study of T-cell memory formation after mild COVID-19. Regarding the study as a whole: The main location of contracting CD4+ clones was CM and EM, and that of contracting CD8+ clones was EMRA. Nothing showed for sure that second-wave clones peaking on day 37 were SARS-CoV-2 specific. A subset of responding clones appeared in pre-infection memory, suggesting cross-reactive memory joined.

The TCR alpha and TCR beta cDNA libraries, bearing sample barcodes and UMIs, were generated by 5'RACE using constant-segment primers. TCRdb itself ran the 5' RACE reads through MiXCR, one entry per CDR3 protein. The sample has 380,000 or so distinct CDR3 sequences; around 13% are singletons. The CDR3 has 14 amino acids. V lost 1 base to trimming and J lost 6 bases; unmatched junction nucleotides: 5. The V gene's germline CDR1 is DFQATT and CDR2 SNEGSKA (reference sequence). This clonotype was seen a few times. Its antigen is currently unknown. The sequence came from a man younger than 35 who had mild COVID-19 (a few samples of this study predate the infection). Cell type and time point are not known. J is TRBJ1-5 and V is TRBV20-1, with TRBD1 matching over 8 bases. The sequencing input was PBMCs or a T cell subset sorted from them (not recorded which). The CDR3 coding sequence is TGCAGTGCTAGAGCCGAGACAGGGGCTCAGCCCCAGCATTTT. Amino acid sequence: CSARAETGAQPQHF.